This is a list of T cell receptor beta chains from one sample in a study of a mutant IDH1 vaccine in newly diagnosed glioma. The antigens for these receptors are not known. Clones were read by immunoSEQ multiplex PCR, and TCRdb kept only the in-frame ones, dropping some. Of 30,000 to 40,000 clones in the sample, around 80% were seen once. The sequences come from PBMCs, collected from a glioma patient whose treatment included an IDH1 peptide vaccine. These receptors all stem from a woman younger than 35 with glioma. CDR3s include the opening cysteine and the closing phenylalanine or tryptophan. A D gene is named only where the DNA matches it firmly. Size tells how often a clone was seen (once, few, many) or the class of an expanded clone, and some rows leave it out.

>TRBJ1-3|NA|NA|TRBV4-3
CASSQGAGTSGNTIYF
TGCGCCAGCAGCCAAGGGGCAGGCACCTCTGGAAACACCATATATTTT
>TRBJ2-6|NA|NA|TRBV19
CASSEANVLTF
TGTGCCAGTAGTGAGGCCAACGTCCTGACTTTC
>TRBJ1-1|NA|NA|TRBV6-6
CASSIRVQGGEAFF
TGTGCCAGCAGTATACGGGTACAAGGGGGGGAAGCTTTCTTT
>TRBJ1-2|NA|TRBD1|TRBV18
CASSPTGAGYGYTF
TGTGCCAGCTCACCGACAGGGGCCGGCTATGGCTACACCTTC
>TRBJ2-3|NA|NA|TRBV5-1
CASSLYYTYTDTQYF
TGCGCCAGCAGCTTGTACTACACGTACACAGATACGCAGTATTTT
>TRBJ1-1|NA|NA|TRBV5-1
CASSPRDTMNTEAFF
TGCGCCAGCAGCCCTCGGGACACAATGAACACTGAAGCTTTCTTT
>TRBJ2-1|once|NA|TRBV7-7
CASSLGGTNEQFF
TGTGCTAGCAGCTTAGGCGGGACCAATGAGCAGTTCTTC
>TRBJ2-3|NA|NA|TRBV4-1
CASSQKLKTNGDTDTQYF
TGCGCCAGCAGCCAAAAGTTGAAAACTAACGGAGACACAGATACGCAGTATTTT
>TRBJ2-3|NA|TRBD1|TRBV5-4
CASTRTGVQDTQYF
TGTGCCAGCACCCGGACAGGGGTGCAAGATACGCAGTATTTT
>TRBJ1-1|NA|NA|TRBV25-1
CAAGPGTEAFF
TGTGCCGCAGGGCCGGGCACTGAAGCTTTCTTT
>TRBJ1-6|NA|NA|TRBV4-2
CASSQADNSPLHF
TGTGCCAGCAGCCAAGCTGATAATTCACCCCTCCACTTT